The 32 T cell receptor beta chains below all came from one sample that was sequenced in a study of vaccination and CD4 T cells after COVID-19. Antigen specificity for these receptors is unknown. Sequenced with the Oncomine TCR Beta short-read assay was DNA taken from cultured CD4+ T cells. TCRdb fed the PCR reads into MiXCR, producing one record per CDR3 protein. The sample carries about 5,500 distinct CDR3 sequences, 25% to 30% recorded once. This sample's treatment: roughly ten-day PBMC culture with coronavirus spike peptide pools or control peptides (ViraFEST assay). The sample consisted of CD4+ T cells from blood, cultured in vitro, taken after SARS-CoV-2 vaccination. These receptors originate from a human donor who had recovered from COVID-19.

The chain is built from TRBV24-1 and TRBJ1-1; TRBD1 aligns across 11 bases. Germline values: CDR1 KGHDR, CDR2 SFDVKD. With 2 bases clipped from V and 7 bases from J, the junction kept 5 bases outside the gene matches. This CDR3 has 15 amino acids. CDR3 coding DNA: TGTGCCACCAGTGATTCCGGGACAGGGGGGGATGAAGCTTTCTTT. It codes for CATSDSGTGGDEAFF.

This clonotype was counted a few times. The chain has TRBV6-1 and TRBJ1-2, with a possible D match to TRBD1 (5 bases). Trimming removed 6 bases at V and 8 bases at J, with 13 bases between. CDR3 length: 12 residues. Germline V gives CDR1 MNHNS, CDR2 SASEGT. This CDR3 reads CASSDGGGGYTF. The CDR3 bases are TGTGCCAGCAGCGACGGGGGGGGGGGCTACACCTTC.

The sample holds a few counts of this clonotype. The chain links TRBV28 to TRBJ1-5, with a weak D call TRBD1 (6 bases). Germline V gene lookup returns CDR1 MDHEN and CDR2 SYDVKM. The CDR3 loop spans 15 amino acids. The V and J ends lost 6 bases and 4 bases respectively, with 16 bases between them. CDR3 sequence: CASSPRTVLNQPQHF. As DNA, the CDR3 is TGTGCCAGCAGCCCAAGGACAGTTCTGAATCAGCCCCAGCATTTT.

V and J are TRBV28 and TRBJ1-2; possibly TRBD1 for D (6 bases). The CDR3 extends over 15 amino acids. V was clipped by 4 bases and J by 0 bases, with 12 bases between them. The germline V gene has CDR1 MDHEN and CDR2 SYDVKM. CDR3 sequence reads: CASSSLTGTNYGYTF. CDR3 nucleotides: TGTGCCAGCAGTTCTCTCACAGGGACTAACTATGGCTACACCTTC.

The chain links TRBV7-2 to TRBJ2-5, with D maybe TRBD2 (7 bases). CDR3 length equals 15 residues. Germline V gives CDR1 SGHTA, CDR2 FQGNSA. The V and J ends lost 1 base and 2 bases respectively, with 11 bases between them. The CDR3 sequence: CASSLVGGRQETQYF. The DNA of the CDR3 is TGTGCCAGCAGCTTAGTCGGGGGGCGACAAGAGACCCAGTACTTC.

The rearrangement uses TRBV4-3 and TRBJ2-7, with D perhaps TRBD1 (6 bases). Germline CDR1 and CDR2: LGHNA and YSLEER. Trimming pared 4 bases from V and 2 bases from J, leaving 12 bases between. The CDR3 consists of 14 residues. The CDR3 spells CASSPGPGAYEQYF. The DNA of the CDR3 is TGCGCCAGCAGCCCCGGCCCAGGGGCCTACGAGCAGTACTTC.

This clonotype came up a few times. Here the CDR3 reads CSAPKSSYEQYF. The CDR3, as DNA: TGCAGTGCTCCAAAAAGCTCCTACGAGCAGTACTTC. V is TRBV20-1 and J is TRBJ2-7; D not resolved. The CDR3 is 12 residues long. Germline V gene lookup returns CDR1 DFQATT and CDR2 SNEGSKA (reference sequence). V was clipped by 5 bases and J by 0 bases, with 8 bases between them.

This clonotype counts as medium-sized (0.01 to 0.1%). The chain employs TRBV20-1 and TRBJ2-5; D is perhaps TRBD1 or TRBD2 (7 bases each). The CDR3 totals 14 residues. Germline-derived CDR1 and CDR2 are DFQATT and SNEGSKA (reference sequence). The V end was cut by 4 bases, the J end by 0 bases, with 12 bases between. CDR3 amino acids: CSAKGGTDQETQYF. The CDR3 nucleotides are TGCAGTGCTAAGGGAGGGACAGACCAAGAGACCCAGTACTTC.

This clonotype has just a few counts. The chain carries TRBV6-1 and TRBJ1-1; tentatively, D is TRBD1 (5 bases). The CDR3 length is 16 residues. V lost 6 bases and J 4 bases, leaving 21 bases between the germline ends. CDR1 MNHNS and CDR2 SASEGT come from the germline V gene. In DNA, the CDR3 is TGTGCCAGCAGGATGGCCGCGGGGCGGGGAAGCACTGAAGCTTTCTTT. Encoded protein: CASRMAAGRGSTEAFF.

The chain is built from TRBV7-7 and TRBJ1-5; D is unclear. Per germline, CDR1 SSHAT and CDR2 FNYEAQ (reference sequence). CDR3 length: 15 amino acids. V gave up 3 bases and J gave up 1 base, with 10 bases separating them. The CDR3 DNA follows: TGTGCCAGCAGCTTGGGCAGCCTCAGCAATCAGCCCCAGCATTTT. It codes for CASSLGSLSNQPQHF. Drawing the rest from reference TRBV7-7 and TRBJ1-5, the complete variable domain is GAGVSQSPRYKVTKRGQDVTLRCDPISSHATLYWYQQALGQGPEFLTYFNYEAQPDKSGLPSDRFSAERPEGSISTLTIQRTEQRDSAMYRCASSLGSLSNQPQHFGDGTRLSIL.

The V gene is TRBV27, the J gene TRBJ1-1; no firm D call. Trimming removed 4 bases at V and 2 bases at J, with 14 bases between. Germline-derived CDR1 and CDR2 are MNHEY and SMNVEV (reference sequence). The CDR3 runs 15 residues. CDR3 sequence reads: CASSSRAQFNTEAFF. In DNA form, the CDR3 reads TGTGCCAGCAGTTCCCGGGCCCAGTTTAACACTGAAGCTTTCTTT.

The V and J genes are TRBV11-1 and TRBJ2-7; TRBD1 is a possible D gene (6 bases). Per the germline V gene, CDR1 is SGHAT and CDR2 is FQDESV (reference sequence). CDR3 length: 14 amino acids. With 0 bases removed from V and 5 bases from J, the gap between germline ends came to 11 bases. CDR3 DNA sequence: TGTGCCAGCAGCTTAGCTCCTACAGGGAACGAGCAGTACTTC. Translation gives CASSLAPTGNEQYF.

This clonotype was observed a handful of times. V gene TRBV10-3 combines with J gene TRBJ2-5; 7 positions match TRBD2. Trimming took 2 bases from V and 5 from J; bases not matched to a gene: 11. Germline V CDR1 and CDR2: ENHRY, SYGVKD. CDR3 length: 16 amino acids. The CDR3 protein is CAISERASGGGETQYF. The CDR3 bases are TGTGCCATCAGTGAGAGAGCGTCGGGAGGCGGGGAGACCCAGTACTTC.

This chain joins TRBV7-2 and TRBJ2-1; TRBD2 matches at 8 bases. The ends lost 4 bases at V and 7 bases at J; junction bases unmatched: 6. CDR3 length equals 14 residues. The V gene's germline CDR1 is SGHTA and CDR2 FQGNSA. The CDR3 loop reads CASSSTGGPNEQFF. The CDR3 DNA is TGTGCCAGCAGCTCGACGGGGGGGCCAAATGAGCAGTTCTTC.

The V call is TRBV7-2, the J call TRBJ2-1; either TRBD1 or TRBD2 may fit D (7 bases each). V gave up 2 bases and J gave up 1 base, with 15 bases separating them. Germline values: CDR1 SGHTA, CDR2 FQGNSA. The CDR3 totals 17 residues. The CDR3 DNA is TGTGCCAGCAGCTTAAGGGGAGGGGGCAGGTCCTACAATGAGCAGTTCTTC. Its protein is CASSLRGGGRSYNEQFF. Variable domain in full (rest from reference TRBV7-2 and TRBJ2-1): GAGVSQSPSNKVTEKGKDVELRCDPISGHTALYWYRQSLGQGLEFLIYFQGNSAPDKSGLPSDRFSAERTGGSVSTLTIQRTQQEDSAVYLCASSLRGGGRSYNEQFFGPGTRLTVL.

By share of the sample, this clonotype is medium-sized. The chain uses TRBV7-9 and TRBJ2-5; D is uncertain. Germline V gene data show CDR1 as SEHNR and CDR2 as FQNEAQ (reference sequence). V lost 0 bases and J 5 bases, leaving 10 bases between the germline ends. The CDR3 sequence is 14 residues long. CDR3 sequence: CASSLAHGMETQYF. DNA for the CDR3: TGTGCCAGCAGCTTAGCGCACGGTATGGAGACCCAGTACTTC.

This clonotype is judged hyperexpanded (1% or more). V and J are TRBV7-2 and TRBJ2-5; D ambiguous. The CDR3 length is 15 residues. The germline gives CDR1 SGHTA, CDR2 FQGNSA. V was pared by 2 bases and J by 5 bases, with 15 bases between. CDR3 nucleotides: TGTGCCAGCAGCTTAATAGGGAATTCCGCGGAGACCCAGTACTTC. Translation: CASSLIGNSAETQYF.

J is TRBJ2-7 and V is TRBV5-4; D remains ambiguous. V lost 0 bases to trimming and J lost 4 bases, with 5 bases between them. The CDR3 is 12 amino acids. Germline CDR1 and CDR2: SGHNT and YYREEE (reference sequence). This CDR3 reads CASSLASYEQYF. CDR3 bases: TGTGCCAGCAGCTTGGCTTCGTACGAGCAGTACTTC.

This sequence joins TRBV28 and TRBJ1-2; a possible D gene is TRBD1 (6 bases). Germline values: CDR1 MDHEN, CDR2 SYDVKM. The CDR3 consists of 12 residues. The CDR3 is CVAGGENYGYTF. The CDR3 DNA sequence: TGTGTAGCCGGGGGCGAAAACTATGGCTACACCTTC.

This clonotype is deemed medium-sized. The V gene is TRBV4-3, the J gene TRBJ2-6, with no clear D. The germline gives CDR1 LGHNA, CDR2 YSLEER. The CDR3 contains 16 residues. V was clipped by 1 base and J by 3 bases, with 10 bases between them. The CDR3 DNA sequence: TGCGCCAGCAGCCAAGCCCCGGTCGATGGGGCCAACGTCCTGACTTTC. Translated, it gives CASSQAPVDGANVLTF.

The chain is built from TRBV27 and TRBJ1-6, with 7 bases identical to TRBD1. J gave up 7 bases and V 2 bases, and 5 bases lay outside the gene matches. Germline assignment: CDR1 MNHEY and CDR2 SMNVEV (reference sequence). The CDR3 contains 15 residues. The CDR3 protein is CASSLRDRKNSPLHF. The CDR3 DNA reads as TGTGCCAGCAGTTTAAGGGACAGAAAGAATTCACCCCTCCACTTT.

The gene calls are TRBV5-1 and TRBJ2-5; D might be TRBD2 (6 bases). Deletions cut 4 bases from V and 5 bases from J, with 18 bases between. This CDR3 is built from 15 residues. The germline CDR1 and CDR2 sequences are SGHRS and YFSETQ. CDR3 loop: CASSARLAGRETQYF. The CDR3 bases are TGCGCCAGCAGCGCCCGACTGGCAGGGAGGGAGACCCAGTACTTC.

Relative to its sample, this clonotype is medium-sized. The J gene is TRBJ1-6, the V gene TRBV20-1, with D possibly matching TRBD1 (5 bases). Trimming left V 1 base short and J 7 bases short, with 8 bases between. The germline V gene encodes CDR1 DFQATT and CDR2 SNEGSKA (reference sequence). The CDR3 is 13 amino acids. This CDR3 reads CSARVGGNSPLHF. The CDR3 nucleotides are TGCAGTGCTAGAGTGGGGGGAAATTCACCCCTCCACTTT.

The chain is built from TRBV6-1 and TRBJ2-1, with D possibly matching TRBD1 (6 bases). The CDR3 loop spans 17 amino acids. The V end lost 8 bases, the J end lost 0 bases, and 20 bases lay between the germline ends. Germline V gene data show CDR1 as MNHNS and CDR2 as SASEGT. The CDR3 region is CASDPGHPSGSYNEQFF. CDR3 DNA: TGTGCCAGCGACCCGGGACATCCCAGCGGCTCCTACAATGAGCAGTTCTTC.

The chain has TRBV5-1 and TRBJ2-5; possibly TRBD2 for D (6 bases). The CDR3 covers 12 residues. Trimming cost V 7 bases and J 1 base, with 8 bases left between them. Germline V lookup: CDR1 SGHRS, CDR2 YFSETQ. The CDR3 sequence is CASRESQETQYF. CDR3 coding DNA: TGCGCCAGCCGGGAGAGCCAAGAGACCCAGTACTTC. The full variable domain, with the rest looked up from reference TRBV5-1 and TRBJ2-5, is KAGVTQTPRYLIKTRGQQVTLSCSPISGHRSVSWYQQTPGQGLQFLFEYFSETQRNKGNFPGRFSGRQFSNSRSEMNVSTLELGDSALYLCASRESQETQYFGPGTRLLVL.

This clonotype is categorized as medium-sized. The V and J genes are TRBV7-8 and TRBJ2-7; 8 bases are a match to TRBD1. This CDR3 is built from 19 residues. Germline-derived CDR1 and CDR2 are SGHVS and FQNEAQ. The V gene end was trimmed by 4 bases and the J gene end by 1 base; junction bases not matched to a gene: 18. The CDR3: CASSSRGLSSLALSYEQYF. As DNA, the CDR3 is TGTGCCAGCAGCTCCAGGGGGCTATCCAGCCTCGCATTATCCTACGAGCAGTACTTC. The full variable domain, with the rest looked up from reference TRBV7-8 and TRBJ2-7, is GAGVSQSPRYKVAKRGQDVALRCDPISGHVSLFWYQQALGQGPEFLTYFQNEAQLDKSGLPSDRFFAERPEGSVSTLKIQRTQQEDSAVYLCASSSRGLSSLALSYEQYFGPGTRLTVT.

A few counts support this clonotype. The rearrangement joins TRBV7-9 to TRBJ2-1; D ambiguous. Germline lookup yields CDR1 SEHNR and CDR2 FQNEAQ (reference sequence). This CDR3 spans 17 amino acids. Trimming left V 1 base short and J 0 bases short, with 13 bases between. The DNA for the CDR3 is TGTGCCAGCAGCTTAGAAGTAACTGCTAGCTCCTACAATGAGCAGTTCTTC. It translates to CASSLEVTASSYNEQFF.

This clonotype was observed a handful of times. The chain is built from TRBV7-2 and TRBJ1-5, with D uncertain. CDR1 is SGHTA, CDR2 FQGNSA, per germline. This CDR3 has 14 residues. The V gene lost 2 bases and the J gene lost 4 bases, with 9 bases spanning the gap. The DNA of the CDR3 is TGTGCCAGCAGCTTAACCCACAGAAATCAGCCCCAGCATTTT. Its translation: CASSLTHRNQPQHF.

Within the sample, this clonotype is medium-sized. The chain has TRBV20-1 and TRBJ2-3, with 12 bases matching TRBD2. Germline values: CDR1 DFQATT, CDR2 SNEGSKA (reference sequence). The CDR3 is 14 residues long. The V gene end was trimmed by 6 bases and the J gene end by 4 bases; junction bases not matched to a gene: 5. CDR3 bases: TGCAGTGCAAGTACTAGCGGGAGGCCAGATACGCAGTATTTT. Protein product: CSASTSGRPDTQYF.

In this sample, this clonotype turned up a few times. The gene calls are TRBV2 and TRBJ2-5; the match to TRBD2 covers 11 bases. CDR1 is SNHLY and CDR2 is FYNNEI in the germline V gene. The CDR3 is 16 residues long. Trimming took 4 bases from V and 1 from J; bases not matched to a gene: 5. The CDR3 sequence: CASSARLAGFQETQYF. The CDR3 DNA reads TGTGCCAGCAGTGCCCGACTAGCGGGGTTCCAAGAGACCCAGTACTTC.

The gene calls are TRBV6-5 and TRBJ2-1, with D possibly being TRBD1 or TRBD2 (5 bases each). Germline-derived CDR1 and CDR2 are MNHEY and SVGAGI. V gave up 3 bases and J gave up 3 bases, with 12 bases separating them. The CDR3 sequence is 15 residues long. In nucleotides, the CDR3 is TGTGCCAGCAGTTATAGATTGGGACGCTACAATGAGCAGTTCTTC. This gives the protein CASSYRLGRYNEQFF.

This clonotype is labeled large (0.1 to 1%). A junction boundary mismatches the germline segment, possibly from a read error. The gene calls are TRBV7-9 and TRBJ2-7, with D unclear. CDR3 length: 14 amino acids. Germline assignment: CDR1 SEHNR and CDR2 FQNEAQ (reference sequence). As DNA, the CDR3 is TGTGCCAGCAGCCTCTCCTCAAGGCCCTACGGGCAGTACTTC. Its translation: CASSLSSRPYGQYF.